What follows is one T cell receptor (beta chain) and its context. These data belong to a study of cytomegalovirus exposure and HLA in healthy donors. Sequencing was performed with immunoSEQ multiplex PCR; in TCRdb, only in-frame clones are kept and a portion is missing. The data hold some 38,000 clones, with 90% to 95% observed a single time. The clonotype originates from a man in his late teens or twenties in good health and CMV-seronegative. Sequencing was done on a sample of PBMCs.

As DNA, the CDR3 is TGTGCCAGCAACATCCTACAGGGTAACTATGGCTACACCTTC. Translated, it gives CASNILQGNYGYTF. J is TRBJ1-2 and V is TRBV2; TRBD1 is a possible D gene (6 bases). Trimming stripped 7 bases from V and 1 base from J, with 13 bases between. This CDR3 is built from 14 residues. The germline V gene has CDR1 SNHLY and CDR2 FYNNEI.